This T cell receptor (beta chain) was retrieved from a study of blood T cells in healthy people across ages. On the study more broadly: Template switching retrieved approximately one barcoded beta molecule for each two T cells.

Next came a second PCR, run for roughly 7 to 12 cycles, which used a sample-barcoded 5' primer along with a J-beta primer mix. Each CDR3 protein gets one entry after TCRdb re-called the 5' RACE reads with MiXCR. The sample lists some 1.5 million distinct CDR3 sequences; roughly 43% were seen once. Worth noting for this clonotype: Its antigen is unidentified.

After removal of 6 bases from V and 11 bases from J, the junction contained 12 bases not matched to a gene. Germline CDR1 reads SGHAT; CDR2 reads FQNNGV. This CDR3 region has 14 residues. Study-wide results and caveats: The study found more naive CD4+ cells and higher diversity in long-lived than aged donors.

PBMCs numbering at least 7 million were isolated per sample. The chain uses TRBV11-2 and TRBJ2-5; 10 bases match TRBD1. The origin of this receptor is a woman younger than 35 in good health. Input material: blood. CDR3 DNA: TGTGCCAGCAGTGTCGGACAGGGGGTGGAGGAGCAGTACTTC. Translating gives CASSVGQGVEEQYF.